These T cell receptor beta chains were read from a single sample in a study of glioma-infiltrating T cells. MiXCR, applied by TCRdb to the multiplex PCR reads, yields one record per CDR3 protein. The table lists about 200,000 distinct CDR3 sequences, approximately 30% of them singletons. Material: glioma tissue, nonneoplastic brain tissue, or PBMCs (not recorded which). These receptor sequences come from a human donor with low-grade glioma or glioblastoma, undergoing nonglioma brain surgery, or in good health (not recorded which). Both conserved end residues are part of each CDR3. A D gene is named only where the DNA matches it firmly. A clone size is listed for some rows: how often the clone was seen (once, few, many), or a class if it is expanded.

clone_size j_call v_call d_call cdr3_aa cdr3_nt
. TRBJ2-2 TRBV2 TRBD1 CASSRRTGNTGELFF TGTGCCAGCAGCCGAAGGACAGGGAACACCGGGGAGCTGTTTTTT
. TRBJ1-5 TRBV28 . CSIILRFGETQPQHF TGTTCCATCATTTTGAGGTTTGGGGAGACTCAGCCCCAGCATTTT
. TRBJ2-2 TRBV12-3/TRBV12-4 TRBD2 CASTFQASGPPGELFF TGTGCCAGCACCTTCCAGGCTAGCGGGCCCCCCGGGGAGCTGTTTTTT
. TRBJ2-4 TRBV5-1 . CASSLEAGDLIQYF TGCGCCAGCAGCTTGGAAGCAGGGGATCTCATTCAGTACTTC
many TRBJ1-1 TRBV19 . CASSRTGLNTEAFF TGTGCCAGTAGTAGAACAGGCTTGAACACTGAAGCTTTCTTT
few TRBJ2-7 TRBV5-5 TRBD1 CASSLGQGYYEQYF TGTGCCAGCAGCCTGGGACAGGGGTACTACGAGCAGTACTTC
many TRBJ2-7 TRBV20-1 . CSASGASQGEGYEQYF TGCAGTGCTAGCGGGGCTAGCCAGGGGGAGGGCTACGAGCAGTACTTC
few TRBJ1-2 TRBV29-1 . CSVARDRGYTF TGCAGCGTGGCGCGGGATAGGGGCTACACCTTC
few TRBJ2-7 TRBV19 . CASMRDPTGEQYF TGTGCCAGTATGAGGGACCCCACGGGGGAGCAGTACTTC
. TRBJ2-3 TRBV5-8 . CASSLRGEGTDTQYF TGTGCCAGCAGCTTGAGAGGGGAGGGCACAGATACGCAGTATTTT
many TRBJ2-3 TRBV6-1 . CASSGQGTKNTQYF TGTGCCAGCAGTGGGCAGGGAACTAAAAATACGCAGTATTTT
many TRBJ2-7 TRBV20-1 . CSAPSRRGPLYEQYF TGCAGTGCTCCTTCACGGAGGGGGCCCCTCTACGAGCAGTACTTC
many TRBJ2-5 TRBV14 . CASSPLHGFQETQYF TGTGCCAGCAGCCCACTCCACGGGTTTCAAGAGACCCAGTACTTC
many TRBJ1-5 TRBV20-1 . CSAEGRVGGNQPQHF TGCAGTGCCGAGGGTCGGGTTGGGGGCAATCAGCCCCAGCATTTT
many TRBJ2-1 TRBV19 TRBD1 CASSIEDRVGNEQFF TGTGCCAGTAGTATAGAGGACAGGGTGGGCAATGAGCAGTTCTTC
few TRBJ2-1 TRBV5-1 . CASSLVARAYNEQFF TGCGCCAGCAGCTTGGTGGCGAGGGCCTACAATGAGCAGTTCTTC
. TRBJ2-1 TRBV20-1 . CSAGETGTNLIGEQFF TGCAGTGCGGGAGAGACAGGAACTAATTTGATTGGTGAGCAGTTCTTC
many TRBJ1-4 TRBV27 . CASSLSRTEGEKLFF TGTGCCAGCAGTTTAAGCCGGACGGAGGGTGAAAAACTGTTTTTT
many TRBJ2-1 TRBV6-2/TRBV6-3 . CASGTTSYNEQFF TGTGCCAGCGGAACGACTAGCTACAATGAGCAGTTCTTC
. TRBJ2-3 TRBV27 . CVSSFRLHTDTQYF TGTGTTAGCAGTTTCCGACTGCACACAGATACGCAGTATTTT
. TRBJ2-1 TRBV20-1 TRBD2 CSAKLAGRDTQFF TGCAGTGCTAAGCTAGCGGGGAGAGATACGCAGTTCTTC
many TRBJ2-3 TRBV2 TRBD2 CASSTLAVGLDTQYF TGTGCCAGCAGTACTCTAGCGGTAGGCCTCGATACGCAGTATTTT
many TRBJ2-7 TRBV20-1 TRBD1 CSARDGTESSYEQYF TGCAGTGCTAGAGATGGGACAGAGAGCTCCTACGAGCAGTACTTC
. TRBJ2-6 TRBV19 TRBD2 CAAVGGNSGANVLTF TGTGCGGCGGTGGGAGGGAACTCTGGGGCCAACGTCCTGACTTTC
. TRBJ2-1 TRBV19 . CASRPHSGLNEQFF TGTGCCAGTAGGCCGCACAGCGGACTCAATGAGCAGTTCTTC
many TRBJ1-5 TRBV4-1 TRBD1 CASSQTGLHQPQHF TGCGCCAGCAGCCAGACAGGGTTGCATCAGCCCCAGCATTTT
. TRBJ2-7 TRBV6-5 . CASSYGWLPSGYEQYF TGTGCCAGCAGTTACGGCTGGCTTCCCAGCGGCTACGAGCAATACTTC
many TRBJ2-5 TRBV27 TRBD2 CASSSRGGTQYF TGTGCCAGCAGTTCCCGCGGGGGGACCCAGTACTTC
many TRBJ2-2 TRBV27 TRBD2 CASSLLLAGGNTGELFF TGTGCCAGCAGTTTACTCCTAGCGGGGGGGAACACCGGGGAGCTGTTTTTT
many TRBJ2-7 TRBV20-1 TRBD1 CSARDSGTANYEQYF TGCAGTGCTAGAGACTCCGGGACAGCGAACTACGAGCAGTACTTC
few TRBJ1-2 TRBV30 . CAWSTQTYGYTF TGTGCCTGGAGTACCCAGACCTATGGCTACACCTTC
many TRBJ2-5 TRBV28 . CASSLYRAQETQYF TGTGCCAGCAGTTTATATCGGGCCCAAGAGACCCAGTACTTC
many TRBJ2-3 TRBV20-1 TRBD2 CSASPATSGSSDTQYF TGCAGTGCTAGCCCTGCCACTAGCGGGAGCTCAGATACGCAGTATTTT
medium-sized TRBJ1-1 TRBV6-1 . CASRPGPHTEAFF TGTGCCAGCAGACCGGGACCTCACACTGAAGCTTTCTTT
. TRBJ1-5 TRBV4-1 . CASGPQLGSNKPQHF TGTGCCAGCGGCCCCCAGCTGGGGAGCAATAAGCCCCAGCATTTT
many TRBJ2-5 TRBV4-3 TRBD2 CASSQDLAGQETQYF TGCGCCAGCAGCCAAGATCTAGCGGGGCAAGAGACCCAGTACTTC
once TRBJ2-7 TRBV20-1 TRBD2 CSASGATSGGDEQYF TGCAGTGCTAGTGGTGCTACTAGCGGGGGTGACGAGCAGTACTTC
. TRBJ2-7 TRBV19 . CASSTRTPNPYEQYF TGTGCCAGTAGTACCCGGACACCTAATCCCTACGAGCAGTACTTC
. TRBJ2-1 TRBV27 TRBD2 CASSSLAGVLDNEQFF TGTGCCAGCAGTTCCCTGGCGGGAGTATTGGACAATGAGCAGTTCTTC
many TRBJ1-2 TRBV20-1 . CSARDGRNPGVGYTF TGCAGTGCTAGAGATGGACGTAACCCTGGGGTAGGCTACACCTTC